These 8 T cell receptor beta chains were sequenced from one sample in a study of cytomegalovirus exposure and HLA in healthy donors. Researchers ran the PCR with 60 Vbeta and 13 Jbeta primers. Profiled with immunoSEQ multiplex PCR; TCRdb holds only in-frame clones, not every one. In the table there are some 190,000 clones, around 87% of which are singletons. The sequencing input was PBMCs. Receptors originate from a woman aged 18-35 years in good health and CMV-seronegative.

The chain recombines TRBV12-5 with TRBJ2-2; 12 bases map to TRBD2. The germline gives CDR1 LGHNT, CDR2 FRNRAP. Losses at the gene ends were 0 bases for V and 6 bases for J; bases not matched to a gene: 5. The CDR3 has 17 residues. The CDR3 is CASGLVLAGGRPGELFF. CDR3 in DNA: TGTGCTAGTGGTTTGGTTCTAGCGGGGGGGCGCCCCGGGGAGCTGTTTTTT.

The V gene is TRBV5-1, the J gene TRBJ2-7, with D perhaps TRBD1 (6 bases). The CDR3 length is 17 residues. V was trimmed by 4 bases and J by 1 base, leaving 21 bases between them. Looked up from germline, CDR1 is SGHRS and CDR2 is YFSETQ. For the CDR3, the DNA is TGCGCCAGCAGCCCGGCTGCAGGGGCTGTAGGATCCTACGAGCAGTACTTC. It yields the protein CASSPAAGAVGSYEQYF.

The genes are TRBV5-1 and TRBJ2-7; 11 bases align to TRBD2. The germline V gene encodes CDR1 SGHRS and CDR2 YFSETQ. This CDR3 region has 14 residues. V dropped 4 bases and J dropped 6; count of bases not matched to a gene: 6. CDR3 protein: CASSQGGTSGEQYF. The CDR3 nucleotides read TGCGCCAGCAGCCAAGGGGGGACTAGCGGCGAGCAGTACTTC.

The rearrangement links TRBV6-5 to TRBJ1-4, with D maybe TRBD1 (6 bases). CDR1 is MNHEY and CDR2 is SVGAGI in the germline V gene. The V gene lost 1 base and the J gene lost 3 bases, with 9 bases spanning the gap. The CDR3 is 15 residues long. The DNA of the CDR3 is TGTGCCAGCAGTTACTATACAGGGTCTAATGAAAAACTGTTTTTT. Translating gives CASSYYTGSNEKLFF.

A remark on this clone: Sequence at one end of the junction differs from germline and may be a read error. The chain is built from TRBV7-9 and TRBJ2-5; TRBD1 is a possible D gene (7 bases). The germline V gene has CDR1 SEHNR and CDR2 FQNEAQ (reference sequence). CDR3 length: 15 amino acids. CDR3 sequence reads: CSSSSLQGRQETQYF. The CDR3 nucleotides are TGTTCCAGCAGCTCGTTACAGGGGAGGCAAGAGACCCAGTACTTC.

This chain uses TRBV2 with TRBJ2-7, with a weak D call TRBD2 (6 bases). V dropped 8 bases and J dropped 0 bases, with 11 bases sitting between them. The CDR3 covers 13 residues. CDR1 is SNHLY and CDR2 is FYNNEI in the germline V gene. The CDR3 here is CASEGGVSYEQYF. The CDR3 DNA reads as TGTGCCAGCGAGGGCGGGGTCTCCTACGAGCAGTACTTC.

DNA for the CDR3: TGTGCCAGCAGTCAGGGGGCTAACTATGGCTACACCTTC. Amino acid sequence: CASSQGANYGYTF. The V and J genes are TRBV6-1 and TRBJ1-2; 7 nucleotides agree with TRBD1. Losses at the gene ends were 5 bases for V and 0 bases for J; bases not matched to a gene: 0. Germline-derived CDR1 and CDR2 are MNHNS and SASEGT. This CDR3 is built from 13 residues.

The rearrangement joins TRBV29-1 to TRBJ2-3; possible D gene TRBD1, 5 bases. There are 12 residues in the CDR3. Germline CDR1 SQVTM, CDR2 ANQGSEA. Deletions cut 7 bases from V and 6 bases from J, with 14 bases between. The CDR3 protein is CSALPPGDTQYF. The CDR3 region has the DNA TGCAGCGCTTTACCTCCAGGGGATACGCAGTATTTT.